Shown below are 17 T cell receptor beta chains from a single sample sequenced in a study of cytomegalovirus exposure and HLA in healthy donors. PCR was performed using 60 Vbeta and 13 Jbeta primers. TCRdb's table, derived via immunoSEQ multiplex PCR, lists solely in-frame clones and lacks some. The sample yields around 130,000 clones, around 83% seen once. Sequencing used PBMCs. These receptor sequences come from a woman in her late teens or twenties in good health and CMV-seropositive.

The rearrangement links TRBV5-1 to TRBJ2-2, with TRBD2 matching over 7 bases. The J segment lost 2 bases and the V segment lost 4 bases, leaving 5 bases of the junction unmatched. There are 15 residues in the CDR3. The germline V gene has CDR1 SGHRS and CDR2 YFSETQ. The CDR3 here is CASSAGLGNTGELFF. CDR3 in DNA: TGCGCCAGCAGCGCCGGACTAGGAAACACCGGGGAGCTGTTTTTT.

The J gene is TRBJ1-4, the V gene TRBV29-1; 9 nucleotides match TRBD1. V gave up 7 bases and J gave up 4 bases; unmatched junction bases: 4. The CDR3 covers 13 residues. The germline V gene has CDR1 SQVTM and CDR2 ANQGSEA. The CDR3: CSAPTGGNEKLFF. The CDR3 nucleotides are TGCAGCGCCCCGACAGGGGGTAATGAAAAACTGTTTTTT.

The chain joins TRBV25-1 to TRBJ1-5, with a possible D match to TRBD1 (5 bases). The V gene's germline CDR1 is MGHDK and CDR2 SYGVNS. CDR3 length equals 17 residues. V was clipped by 2 bases and J by 1 base, with 15 bases between them. The CDR3 loop is CASSEVGERASNQPQHF. The CDR3 region has the DNA TGTGCCAGCAGTGAAGTAGGGGAAAGGGCGAGCAATCAGCCCCAGCATTTT. The complete variable domain, with remaining parts taken from reference TRBV25-1 and TRBJ1-5, reads EADIYQTPRYLVIGTGKKITLECSQTMGHDKMYWYQQDPGMELHLIHYSYGVNSTEKGDLSSESTVSRIRTEHFPLTLESARPSHTSQYLCASSEVGERASNQPQHFGDGTRLSIL.

V usage is TRBV6-4 and J usage is TRBJ2-2; TRBD2 aligns across 7 bases. Looked up from germline, CDR1 is MRHNA and CDR2 is SNTAGT. This CDR3 contains 15 residues. Losses at the gene ends were 5 bases for V and 4 bases for J; bases not matched to a gene: 7. CDR3 loop: CASSPSGEGTGELFF. The CDR3 DNA reads as TGTGCCAGCAGTCCGTCGGGGGAGGGCACCGGGGAGCTGTTTTTT.

This chain uses TRBV5-4 with TRBJ2-2; 11 bases align to TRBD2. V lost 3 bases and J lost 5; bases outside the gene matches: 15. There are 19 residues in the CDR3. The germline CDR1 and CDR2 sequences are SGHNT and YYREEE (reference sequence). The CDR3, as DNA: TGTGCCAGCAGCTCCTACTCCAGTGTAGCGGGGGGGCGTACCGGGGAGCTGTTTTTT. Translated: CASSSYSSVAGGRTGELFF.

This chain joins TRBV7-9 and TRBJ2-7, with D tentatively TRBD1 (6 bases). The germline V and J ends were trimmed by 7 bases and 1 base, with 11 bases remaining between them. The CDR3 totals 13 residues. From germline, CDR1 is SEHNR and CDR2 FQNEAQ (reference sequence). DNA of the CDR3: TGTGCCAGCACCCGGGACACATCCTACGAGCAGTACTTC. It codes for CASTRDTSYEQYF.

This chain connects TRBV15 to TRBJ2-1; 10 bases match TRBD1. Germline V gene lookup returns CDR1 LNHNV and CDR2 YYDKDF (reference sequence). The ends lost 1 base at V and 4 bases at J; junction bases unmatched: 7. This CDR3 is built from 17 residues. The CDR3 region has the DNA TGTGCCACCAGCAGAGTCCCCGGGACAGGGGAGTACAATGAGCAGTTCTTC. It is translated as CATSRVPGTGEYNEQFF.

The CDR3 protein is CASTLPPGGNTEAFF. The CDR3, as DNA: TGTGCCAGCACCCTACCCCCAGGGGGTAACACTGAAGCTTTCTTT. V is TRBV5-8 and J is TRBJ1-1, with TRBD1 matching 7 bases. Germline assignment: CDR1 SGHTS and CDR2 YDEGEE. Trimming at V came to 6 bases and at J to 2 bases, leaving 10 bases not matched to a gene. The length of the CDR3 is 15 residues.

This clone was seen just once. The V call is TRBV28, the J call TRBJ1-1, with TRBD1 matching over 7 bases. The CDR3 length is 13 residues. V gave up 6 bases and J gave up 0 bases; unmatched junction bases: 1. Germline V gives CDR1 MDHEN, CDR2 SYDVKM. CDR3 coding DNA: TGTGCCAGCAGACAGGGGATGAACACTGAAGCTTTCTTT. Amino acid sequence: CASRQGMNTEAFF.

The V and J genes are TRBV4-2 and TRBJ2-5, with no clear D. This CDR3 is 13 amino acids long. Germline V gene lookup returns CDR1 LGHNA and CDR2 YNFKEQ. V was shortened by 0 bases and J by 3 bases, with 5 bases between the two germline ends. The CDR3 coding sequence is TGTGCCAGCAGCCAAGATCCTGAAGAGACCCAGTACTTC. It specifies CASSQDPEETQYF.

J is TRBJ1-1 and V is TRBV4-1, with D maybe TRBD1 (6 bases). Germline assignment: CDR1 MGHRA and CDR2 YSYEKL. CDR3 length: 16 residues. The V end was cut by 4 bases, the J end by 4 bases, with 19 bases between. The CDR3 DNA reads as TGCGCCAGCAGCCCCATGTTCAGGGGAAGGAGCACTGAAGCTTTCTTT. It codes for CASSPMFRGRSTEAFF.

This chain connects TRBV2 to TRBJ2-1; 11 nucleotides align to TRBD2. CDR1 and CDR2 from the germline V gene are SNHLY and FYNNEI. The CDR3 sequence is 16 residues long. V shed 6 bases, J shed 4 bases, and the junction held 8 bases outside the gene matches. The CDR3 DNA is TGTGCCAGCAGGGGTTTGACTAGCGGGGCTTACAATGAGCAGTTCTTC. Its translation is CASRGLTSGAYNEQFF.

The chain combines TRBV7-8 with TRBJ2-2; 12 bases align to TRBD1. V lost 6 bases, J lost 3 bases, and 17 bases stayed unmatched. CDR3 length: 20 amino acids. Germline values: CDR1 SGHVS, CDR2 FQNEAQ. The DNA of the CDR3 is TGTGCCAGCAGACTTAAGGGACAGGGGGCGCGGATACGGGACACCGGGGAGCTGTTTTTT. Protein sequence: CASRLKGQGARIRDTGELFF. The full variable domain, its missing parts supplied by reference TRBV7-8 and TRBJ2-2, is GAGVSQSPRYKVAKRGQDVALRCDPISGHVSLFWYQQALGQGPEFLTYFQNEAQLDKSGLPSDRFFAERPEGSVSTLKIQRTQQEDSAVYLCASRLKGQGARIRDTGELFFGEGSRLTVL.

This clone has just one count. The V and J genes are TRBV19 and TRBJ2-7; the D gene is possibly TRBD1 (6 bases). The ends were cut back, 8 bases at V and 0 bases at J, with 14 bases in the middle. Germline V gene sequence: CDR1 LNHDA, CDR2 SQIVND (reference sequence). The CDR3 length is 14 residues. CDR3 amino acids: CASSSGTSSYEQYF. Written as DNA, the CDR3 is TGTGCCAGTTCTTCCGGGACATCCTCCTACGAGCAGTACTTC.

Here the CDR3 reads CASSPGTAEGEQYF. CDR3 coding DNA: TGTGCCAGCAGCCCCGGGACGGCGGAGGGCGAGCAGTACTTC. The chain recombines TRBV7-3 with TRBJ2-7; a weak D match, TRBD2 (6 bases). Germline CDR1 reads SGHTA; CDR2 reads FQGTGA. CDR3 length: 14 amino acids. V gave up 5 bases and J gave up 6 bases, with 17 bases separating them.

The chain carries TRBV7-2 and TRBJ1-4, with D perhaps TRBD1 (5 bases). There are 19 residues in the CDR3. Deletions cut 5 bases from V and 7 bases from J, with 29 bases between. Germline loops: CDR1 SGHTA, CDR2 FQGNSA. In nucleotides, the CDR3 is TGTGCCAGCAGCCACACCCGGGGGGTCGGTGATTTGCGGAGTGAAAAACTGTTTTTT. As protein: CASSHTRGVGDLRSEKLFF.

This clone was seen once. This rearrangement joins TRBV4-2 to TRBJ1-2; no firm D call. The CDR3 has 14 residues. Germline CDR1 is LGHNA and CDR2 is YNFKEQ. V lost 4 bases, J lost 4 bases, and 13 bases lay in between. This CDR3 reads CASSPSTEPYGYTF. For the CDR3, the DNA is TGTGCCAGCAGCCCCTCGACGGAGCCCTATGGCTACACCTTC.